Following are 23 T cell receptor beta chains from one sample sequenced in a study of T cells in Graves' hyperthyroidism and ophthalmopathy. Researchers amplified the TCR beta CDR3 regions from RNA transcripts. The study used the HTBI primer set for a first-round RT-PCR of the TCR CDR3. TCRdb reprocessed the multiplex PCR reads with MiXCR, giving one entry per CDR3 protein. The sample lists some 530,000 distinct CDR3 sequences, around a fifth seen once, with under 55% in the top ten. Sequenced sample: blood. Source of these receptors: a woman between 65 and 79 years old with Graves' ophthalmopathy.

The CDR3 sequence is CASSIIARNEQFF. CDR3 DNA sequence: TGTGCCAGTAGTATAATAGCGAGGAATGAGCAGTTCTTC. The chain uses TRBV19 and TRBJ2-1, with a weak D call TRBD2 (5 bases). The CDR3 contains 13 residues. V was cut by 2 bases and J by 7 bases, with 9 bases left in between. Germline loops: CDR1 LNHDA, CDR2 SQIVND (reference sequence). The entire variable domain, with the rest obtained from reference TRBV19 and TRBJ2-1, is as follows: DGGITQSPKYLFRKEGQNVTLSCEQNLNHDAMYWYRQDPGQGLRLIYYSQIVNDFQKGDIAEGYSVSREKKESFPLTVTSAQKNPTAFYLCASSIIARNEQFFGPGTRLTVL.

The chain employs TRBV27 and TRBJ2-7, with 8 nucleotides matching TRBD2. This CDR3 is built from 13 residues. V trimming: 6 bases; J trimming: 9 bases; junction bases outside the gene matches: 10. The germline V gene has CDR1 MNHEY and CDR2 SMNVEV (reference sequence). CDR3 protein: CASSWGSGATQYF. DNA of the CDR3: TGTGCCAGCAGCTGGGGTAGCGGGGCCACGCAGTACTTC.

This CDR3 is CSVGYSGRTNNEQFF. CDR3 DNA: TGCAGCGTTGGGTATAGCGGGAGGACGAACAATGAGCAGTTCTTC. The chain joins TRBV29-1 to TRBJ2-1, with TRBD2 matching over 10 bases. In germline, CDR1 is SQVTM, CDR2 ANQGSEA. The CDR3 covers 15 residues. V lost 4 bases to trimming and J lost 5 bases; unmatched junction nucleotides: 8.

The table lists this clonotype with a few counts. The chain is built from TRBV28 and TRBJ2-2, with a weak D call TRBD1 (6 bases). From germline, CDR1 is MDHEN and CDR2 SYDVKM. The CDR3 runs 14 residues. The V end was cut by 7 bases, the J end by 6 bases, with 15 bases between. CDR3 in DNA: TGTGCCAGCAAGGTCGGGACAAGACCCGGGGAGCTGTTTTTT. This encodes CASKVGTRPGELFF.

The sample holds a few counts of this clonotype. The J gene is TRBJ2-7, the V gene TRBV20-1; D uncertain. The CDR3 is 13 residues long. CDR1 and CDR2 from the germline V gene are DFQATT and SNEGSKA (reference sequence). V gave up 3 bases and J gave up 7 bases, with 16 bases separating them. The CDR3 DNA reads TGCAGTGCTAGTCAGATCGACGCGCGGGAGCAGTACTTC. Its protein product is CSASQIDAREQYF.

The chain has TRBV3-1 and TRBJ1-1; unclear D gene. The V end lost 5 bases, the J end lost 7 bases, and 11 bases lay between the germline ends. Looked up from germline, CDR1 is LGHDT and CDR2 is YNNKEL (reference sequence). The length of the CDR3 is 12 residues. The CDR3, as DNA: TGTGCCAGCAGCTACCCCCGGGGTGAAGCTTTCTTT. Its translation is CASSYPRGEAFF.

This clonotype appeared a few times. The rearrangement links TRBV19 to TRBJ1-5; no reliable D call. V was trimmed by 1 base and J by 5 bases, leaving 6 bases between them. Germline lookup yields CDR1 LNHDA and CDR2 SQIVND (reference sequence). The CDR3 totals 13 residues. CDR3: CASSIGGDQPQHF. Here the CDR3 DNA reads TGTGCCAGTAGTATAGGCGGGGATCAGCCCCAGCATTTT.

Worth noting for this clonotype: This may arise from a read error, as a much more abundant clone is one base away. The chain has TRBV12-3 or TRBV12-4 and TRBJ1-2; D uncertain. Between the trimmed V and J ends, which lost 3 bases and 4 bases, there was a span of 3 bases. The length of the CDR3 is 11 residues. The CDR3 coding sequence is TGTGCCAGCAGTTTCCTCTATGGCTACACCTTC. Its translation: CASSFLYGYTF.

V gene TRBV6-1 combines with J gene TRBJ1-3; 7 bases line up with TRBD1. Germline V lookup: CDR1 MNHNS, CDR2 SASEGT. Germline trimming cut 6 bases from V and 0 bases from J; bases unmatched to any gene: 8. The CDR3 loop spans 16 amino acids. The DNA for the CDR3 is TGTGCCAGCAGCACGACCGGGACAGCCTCTGGAAACACCATATATTTT. Amino acid sequence: CASSTTGTASGNTIYF.

This clonotype showed up many times. V is TRBV30 and J is TRBJ2-7; no reliable D call. Per the germline V gene, CDR1 is GTSNPN and CDR2 is SVGIG (reference sequence). The CDR3 is 11 amino acids. The V and J ends lost 0 bases and 3 bases respectively, with 3 bases between them. DNA for the CDR3: TGTGCCTGGAGTGTGAGCTACGAGCAGTACTTC. Translated, it gives CAWSVSYEQYF.

This clonotype was seen ten or more times. The V and J genes are TRBV5-1 and TRBJ1-1, with a tentative D call TRBD1 (6 bases). V lost 4 bases to trimming and J lost 4 bases, with 11 bases between them. Germline V gene lookup returns CDR1 SGHRS and CDR2 YFSETQ. This CDR3 is 13 amino acids long. The CDR3 region is CASSATGSTEAFF. For the CDR3, the DNA is TGCGCCAGCAGCGCTACAGGGTCCACTGAAGCTTTCTTT.

This clonotype has a count of ten or more. The chain recombines TRBV29-1 with TRBJ1-1, with TRBD1 matching over 7 bases. Germline assignment: CDR1 SQVTM and CDR2 ANQGSEA. Unmatched junction bases numbered 2, after V lost 3 bases and J lost 4 bases. This CDR3 is built from 12 residues. The CDR3 nucleotides read TGCAGCGTTGATCACAGGGGCACTGAAGCTTTCTTT. Its protein product is CSVDHRGTEAFF.

There are a few counts of this clonotype. The V gene is TRBV12-3 or TRBV12-4, the J gene TRBJ1-2; D is ambiguous. Trimming cost V 5 bases and J 2 bases, with 15 bases left between them. The length of the CDR3 is 15 residues. The CDR3 sequence: CASSNLDGVNYGYTF. The CDR3 DNA sequence: TGTGCCAGCAGTAACTTGGACGGGGTGAACTATGGCTACACCTTC.

This clonotype was picked up many times. The chain has TRBV20-1 and TRBJ1-2; TRBD1 might be the D (6 bases). Trimming pared 5 bases from V and 5 bases from J, leaving 15 bases between. Germline CDR1 is DFQATT and CDR2 is SNEGSKA (reference sequence). The CDR3 spans 13 residues. For the CDR3, the DNA is TGCAGTGCTCCACGACCACAGGGTTATGGCTACACCTTC. Protein: CSAPRPQGYGYTF.

This clonotype occurred a few times. The chain employs TRBV11-2 and TRBJ2-1, with 8 nucleotides matching TRBD2. CDR1 and CDR2 (germline): SGHAT, FQNNGV. The CDR3 totals 15 residues. The ends lost 4 bases at V and 15 bases at J; junction bases unmatched: 17. CDR3 DNA: TGTGCCAGCAGCTCAACCGGGACTAGAGGGCGGCCGTGGTTCTTC. Protein sequence: CASSSTGTRGRPWFF.

This clonotype was observed a few times. The chain couples TRBV7-8 to TRBJ2-3; 7 bases agree with TRBD2. J gave up 4 bases and V 5 bases, and 9 bases lay outside the gene matches. Per germline, CDR1 SGHVS and CDR2 FQNEAQ. The CDR3 loop spans 15 amino acids. The DNA of the CDR3 is TGTGCCAGCAGCAGACAGCGCGGGAGCTCAGATACGCAGTATTTT. Translated, it gives CASSRQRGSSDTQYF.

For this clonotype: The junction differs from germline at one of its ends, possibly a read error. The chain joins TRBV27 to TRBJ2-1; 10 positions match TRBD2. CDR3 length: 16 residues. Germline V gene lookup returns CDR1 MNHEY and CDR2 SMNVEV (reference sequence). The CDR3 loop reads CTSSLLTSGTYNEQFF. The CDR3 nucleotides are TGTACCAGCAGTTTATTAACTAGCGGGACCTACAATGAGCAGTTCTTC.

This clonotype was counted between two and nine times. The chain recombines TRBV20-1 with TRBJ2-1; 12 bases agree with TRBD2. The germline gives CDR1 DFQATT, CDR2 SNEGSKA (reference sequence). V lost 3 bases to trimming and J lost 2 bases; unmatched junction nucleotides: 2. The CDR3 length is 15 residues. CDR3: CSARGTSGPYNEQFF. The CDR3 DNA is TGCAGTGCTAGGGGGACTAGCGGGCCCTACAATGAGCAGTTCTTC.

In DNA form, the CDR3 reads TGTGCCAGCAGCGAGGGACGAAGAAACACCATATATTTT. Its translation: CASSEGRRNTIYF. This chain connects TRBV7-2 to TRBJ1-3; tentatively, D is TRBD1 (5 bases). Germline CDR1 reads SGHTA; CDR2 reads FQGNSA. This CDR3 contains 13 residues. The germline V and J ends were trimmed by 5 bases and 5 bases, with 10 bases remaining between them.

This rearrangement joins TRBV20-1 to TRBJ2-1, with 9 bases lining up with TRBD2. The CDR3 totals 14 residues. Per the germline V gene, CDR1 is DFQATT and CDR2 is SNEGSKA (reference sequence). V gave up 4 bases and J gave up 4 bases; unmatched junction bases: 5. The chain's CDR3 is CSAIRLAGYNEQFF. CDR3 DNA: TGCAGTGCTATCAGGCTAGCGGGATACAATGAGCAGTTCTTC.

The sample holds a few counts of this clonotype. The chain carries TRBV30 and TRBJ1-1; perhaps TRBD1 as D (5 bases). V was cut by 0 bases and J by 3 bases, with 14 bases left in between. The CDR3 runs to 15 residues. Germline loops: CDR1 GTSNPN, CDR2 SVGIG (reference sequence). As DNA, the CDR3 is TGTGCCTGGAGTGTAAGGGTATCGGGGGACACTGAAGCTTTCTTT. This sequence encodes CAWSVRVSGDTEAFF.

The genes are TRBV30 and TRBJ1-1; D is possibly TRBD1 (5 bases). The CDR3 is 14 residues long. Trimming took 0 bases from V and 5 from J, leaving 13 bases between them. Germline CDR1 GTSNPN, CDR2 SVGIG (reference sequence). The CDR3 bases are TGTGCCTGGAGTGTCCTGGGGGGAGTAACTGAAGCTTTCTTT. It codes for CAWSVLGGVTEAFF.

This clonotype was recorded a few times. J is TRBJ2-7 and V is TRBV20-1; TRBD2 might be the D (6 bases). Per germline, CDR1 DFQATT and CDR2 SNEGSKA (reference sequence). V was cut by 2 bases and J by 6 bases, with 8 bases left in between. This CDR3 is built from 11 residues. CDR3 in amino acids: CSARPGVEQYF. CDR3 DNA sequence: TGCAGTGCTAGACCGGGGGTCGAGCAGTACTTC.